This T cell receptor (beta chain) was obtained from a study of OX40 agonist ivuxolimab in advanced cancers. Blood got drawn at baseline, again on cycle 4 day 1, and then on cycle 7 day 1. CDR1 and CDR2 (germline): MDHEN, SYDVKM. The CDR3 is 17 residues long. Trimming took 3 bases from V and 3 from J, leaving 19 bases between them. Method: immunoSEQ multiplex PCR; TCRdb's copy keeps in-frame clones and lacks some. Here the sample spans around 45,000 clones, almost 90% being singletons. Specimen: CD4+ or CD8+ T cells sorted from blood, collected in a trial of the OX40 agonist ivuxolimab. The chain uses TRBV28 and TRBJ2-3; the D gene could be TRBD1 or TRBD2 (7 bases each). The origin of this receptor is an adult with an advanced solid tumor such as melanoma, head and neck, liver or kidney cancer. CDR3 coding DNA: TGTGCCAGCAGTTTGGCGGGAGCGTCAGGGGGGACAGATACGCAGTATTTT. Encoded protein: CASSLAGASGGTDTQYF.